This TCR beta chain was captured in a study of blood T cell repertoires in COVID-19. At the level of the study: Italy, Spain and the United States were the sources of the convalescent and acute COVID-19 samples.

This clone was found a few times. Germline V gene lookup returns CDR1 SGHTA and CDR2 FQGNSA. This CDR3 has 14 amino acids. V shed 2 bases and J 7 bases; nucleotides not matched to a gene: 5. Per the original methods: Scientists estimated how many nucleated cells there were by amplifying reference gene primers. Clones were sequenced by immunoSEQ multiplex PCR, and TCRdb holds only the in-frame ones, with some missing. That table gives V, J and clone size, and the DNA gave D and trimming. This table holds a few hundred thousand clones, around nine tenths found once. The receptor was isolated from a woman under 30 who had recovered from COVID-19. Sequencing was done on a sample of peripheral blood. V usage is TRBV7-2 and J usage is TRBJ1-1; 9 bases map to TRBD1. The CDR3 sequence is CASSLSTGGFEAFF. For the CDR3, the DNA is TGTGCCAGCAGCTTATCAACAGGGGGCTTTGAAGCTTTCTTT.